The 26 T cell receptor beta chains below were found in one sample sequenced in a study of T cells after yellow fever vaccination. Using its own MiXCR run on the 5' RACE reads, TCRdb lists one record per CDR3 protein. The table lists roughly 96,000 distinct CDR3 sequences, roughly 9% of them singletons. This specimen was CD8+ T cells not binding an NS4B(214-222) dextramer, sorted from PBMCs, taken around 15 days after the first yellow fever vaccination. These receptors originate from a man younger than 30 who received the YFV17D yellow fever vaccine.

The chain employs TRBV27 and TRBJ2-1; TRBD1 matches 9 bases. The CDR3 sequence is 15 residues long. Trimming cost V 5 bases and J 2 bases; bases outside gene matches: 4. CDR1 MNHEY and CDR2 SMNVEV come from the germline V gene (reference sequence). The CDR3 nucleotides read TGTGCCAGCAGTCTGGGGACAGGGACCTACAATGAGCAGTTCTTC. It encodes CASSLGTGTYNEQFF.

A few counts support this clonotype. The chain joins TRBV30 to TRBJ2-2; 7 positions match TRBD1. The CDR3 spans 13 residues. Germline trimming cut 6 bases from V and 1 base from J; bases unmatched to any gene: 2. Per the germline V gene, CDR1 is GTSNPN and CDR2 is SVGIG (reference sequence). DNA for the CDR3: TGTGCCTGCGGACAGGAGAACACCGGGGAGCTGTTTTTT. Protein: CACGQENTGELFF.

This clonotype was counted only a few times. The chain is built from TRBV6-2 or TRBV6-3 and TRBJ1-6; D unresolved. The CDR3 has 15 residues. Germline assignment: CDR1 MNHEY and CDR2 SVGEGT. Deletions cut 5 bases from V and 6 bases from J, with 14 bases between. The CDR3 nucleotides are TGTGCCAGCAGTACTATCCGGGCCTCTAATTCACCCCTCCACTTT. Amino acid sequence: CASSTIRASNSPLHF.

This clonotype was counted a few times. In DNA, the CDR3 is TGTGCCAGCAGCTCCCCGAGGGGCGGAATAGCCAAAAACATTCAGTACTTC. This translates into CASSSPRGGIAKNIQYF. This chain joins TRBV7-9 and TRBJ2-4, with D perhaps being TRBD1 or TRBD2 (5 bases each). This CDR3 has 17 amino acids. V lost 4 bases and J 0 bases, leaving 16 bases between the germline ends. Germline CDR1 and CDR2: SEHNR and FQNEAQ (reference sequence).

This clonotype appeared a few times. The V call is TRBV6-5, the J call TRBJ2-7, with D uncertain. The CDR3 contains 12 residues. The V gene lost 0 bases and the J gene lost 6 bases, with 6 bases spanning the gap. Germline V gene data show CDR1 as MNHEY and CDR2 as SVGAGI. The CDR3 DNA follows: TGTGCCAGCAGTTACTCCCTGGGCGAGCAGTACTTC. It is translated as CASSYSLGEQYF.

This clonotype was seen a few times. This sequence joins TRBV27 and TRBJ2-2, with TRBD2 as a possible D gene (5 bases). Germline CDR1 and CDR2: MNHEY and SMNVEV (reference sequence). This CDR3 comprises 14 residues. With 4 bases removed from V and 2 bases from J, the gap between germline ends came to 8 bases. The CDR3 is CASSSRGNTGELFF. CDR3 nucleotides: TGTGCCAGCAGTTCCCGGGGAAACACCGGGGAGCTGTTTTTT.

This clonotype has more than one count but fewer than ten. The V call is TRBV4-1, the J call TRBJ1-1, with D unresolved. This CDR3 contains 15 residues. The V gene lost 2 bases and the J gene lost 1 base, with 11 bases spanning the gap. The germline V gene encodes CDR1 MGHRA and CDR2 YSYEKL. CDR3 coding DNA: TGCGCCAGCAGCCAATCCTACGAATCGAACACTGAAGCTTTCTTT. It encodes CASSQSYESNTEAFF.

The chain recombines TRBV7-8 with TRBJ2-7; D could derive from TRBD1 or TRBD2 (5 bases each). The CDR3 spans 16 residues. The ends were cut back, 1 base at V and 6 bases at J, with 19 bases in the middle. The germline V gene has CDR1 SGHVS and CDR2 FQNEAQ. The CDR3 sequence: CASSLVGGGDYGEQYV. In nucleotides, the CDR3 is TGTGCCAGCAGCTTAGTCGGTGGGGGAGACTATGGCGAGCAGTACGTC.

This clonotype was seen at least ten times. The chain is built from TRBV19 and TRBJ2-1; perhaps TRBD2 as D (5 bases). Trimming removed 0 bases at V and 3 bases at J, with 15 bases between. The CDR3 is 17 amino acids. Germline V gives CDR1 LNHDA, CDR2 SQIVND (reference sequence). The DNA for the CDR3 is TGTGCCAGTAGTATAGATCCCCTCCTTGCGGGCTACAATGAGCAGTTCTTC. It yields the protein CASSIDPLLAGYNEQFF.

The rearrangement joins TRBV4-1 to TRBJ2-1; tentative D call: TRBD1 (5 bases). This CDR3 is built from 14 residues. CDR1 and CDR2 from the germline V gene are MGHRA and YSYEKL. V shed 2 bases and J shed 7 bases, with 12 bases lying between them. The DNA for the CDR3 is TGCGCCAGCAGCCAACGTACAGGACCTAATGAGCAGTTCTTC. Its protein is CASSQRTGPNEQFF.

This chain joins TRBV11-1 and TRBJ2-1, with 15 bases fitting TRBD2. CDR1 is SGHAT and CDR2 is FQDESV in the germline V gene (reference sequence). V trimming: 2 bases; J trimming: 10 bases; junction bases outside the gene matches: 12. The CDR3 runs 18 residues. The CDR3 DNA reads TGTGCCAGCAGCTTACCCCTCGGGACTAGCGGGGGGCCCTGGGAGCAGTTCTTC. Translation gives CASSLPLGTSGGPWEQFF. The whole variable domain, filled in from reference TRBV11-1 and TRBJ2-1, reads EAEVAQSPRYKITEKSQAVAFWCDPISGHATLYWYRQILGQGPELLVQFQDESVVDDSQLPKDRFSAERLKGVDSTLKIQPAELGDSAMYLCASSLPLGTSGGPWEQFFGPGTRLTVL.

This chain joins TRBV7-9 and TRBJ1-2; 8 positions agree with TRBD1. The germline gives CDR1 SEHNR, CDR2 FQNEAQ (reference sequence). This CDR3 is 13 amino acids long. The V gene end was trimmed by 5 bases and the J gene end by 8 bases; junction bases not matched to a gene: 7. Here the CDR3 DNA reads TGTGCCAGCAGCGGACAGGGTGTAGTCGGCTACACCTTC. Amino acid sequence: CASSGQGVVGYTF.

This clonotype was detected only a few times. J is TRBJ1-2 and V is TRBV25-1, with D perhaps matching TRBD1 (6 bases). The V end was cut by 6 bases, the J end by 8 bases, with 13 bases between. Looked up from germline, CDR1 is MGHDK and CDR2 is SYGVNS. The CDR3 runs to 12 residues. The CDR3 reads CASRQGRGGYTF. CDR3 sequence (DNA): TGTGCCAGCAGACAGGGTCGTGGCGGCTACACCTTC.

The V call is TRBV12-3 or TRBV12-4, the J call TRBJ2-3; D is ambiguous. V dropped 1 base and J dropped 5 bases, with 10 bases sitting between them. The CDR3 length is 14 residues. In nucleotides, the CDR3 is TGTGCCAGCAGTTTAGTAGCCCGTGGAGATACGCAGTATTTT. Its protein is CASSLVARGDTQYF.

This clonotype was counted at least ten times. This chain uses TRBV4-2 with TRBJ2-3, with no clear D. V shed 0 bases and J shed 5 bases, with 6 bases lying between them. The CDR3 is 13 residues long. CDR1 is LGHNA and CDR2 is YNFKEQ in the germline V gene. CDR3 sequence: CASSQERKDTQYF. CDR3 DNA: TGTGCCAGCAGCCAAGAAAGGAAAGATACGCAGTATTTT.

V usage is TRBV5-4 and J usage is TRBJ2-3; tentatively, D is TRBD1 (6 bases). V lost 6 bases, J lost 7 bases, and 21 bases lay in between. CDR1 is SGHNT, CDR2 YYREEE, per germline (reference sequence). This CDR3 spans 15 amino acids. CDR3 nucleotide sequence: TGTGCCAGCACCTCACCGGGACAAAAAGAACATACGCAGTATTTT. As protein: CASTSPGQKEHTQYF. Full variable domain (missing parts from reference TRBV5-4 and TRBJ2-3): ETGVTQSPTHLIKTRGQQVTLRCSSQSGHNTVSWYQQALGQGPQFIFQYYREEENGRGNFPPRFSGLQFPNYSSELNVNALELDDSALYLCASTSPGQKEHTQYFGPGTRLTVL.

This clonotype has more than one count but fewer than ten. The CDR3 DNA reads as TGTGCCAGCTCACCACCGGGACTCTCCTCCTACAATGAGCAGTTCTTC. Translation gives CASSPPGLSSYNEQFF. The chain couples TRBV18 to TRBJ2-1, with D possibly matching TRBD2 (6 bases). Germline V gene data show CDR1 as KGHSH and CDR2 as LQKENI. The CDR3 loop spans 16 amino acids. The ends were cut back, 0 bases at V and 0 bases at J, with 9 bases in the middle.

This rearrangement joins TRBV10-3 to TRBJ2-5, with D perhaps being TRBD1 or TRBD2 (5 bases each). This CDR3 region has 14 residues. Germline V gene sequence: CDR1 ENHRY, CDR2 SYGVKD. V was clipped by 7 bases and J by 3 bases, with 15 bases between them. The CDR3: CAIKEAGLEETQYF. CDR3 nucleotides: TGTGCCATCAAGGAGGCAGGGTTAGAAGAGACCCAGTACTTC.

Ten or more counts support this clonotype. This sequence joins TRBV29-1 and TRBJ1-2; no reliable D call. CDR1 and CDR2 from the germline V gene are SQVTM and ANQGSEA. V was clipped by 6 bases and J by 4 bases, with 6 bases between them. The CDR3 has 10 amino acids. DNA of the CDR3: TGCAGCGTGGACGTCTATGGCTACACCTTC. Translating gives CSVDVYGYTF. Full variable domain (outside the CDR3, taken from reference TRBV29-1 and TRBJ1-2): SAVISQKPSRDICQRGTSLTIQCQVDSQVTMMFWYRQQPGQSLTLIATANQGSEATYESGFVIDKFPISRPNLTFSTLTVSNMSPEDSSIYLCSVDVYGYTFGSGTRLTVV.

There are many counts of this clonotype. The chain joins TRBV4-2 to TRBJ2-7, with D unclear. CDR1 LGHNA and CDR2 YNFKEQ come from the germline V gene. V was cut by 3 bases and J by 2 bases, with 8 bases left in between. CDR3 size: 13 residues. The CDR3 sequence: CASSQARTYEQYF. The CDR3 coding sequence is TGTGCCAGCAGCCAGGCGAGGACCTACGAGCAGTACTTC.

V usage is TRBV27 and J usage is TRBJ2-2; TRBD2 agrees at 9 bases. Germline loops: CDR1 MNHEY, CDR2 SMNVEV (reference sequence). V shed 5 bases, J shed 0 bases, and the junction held 10 bases outside the gene matches. This CDR3 is 18 amino acids long. The CDR3 region is CASSPSGGTFANTGELFF. The CDR3 DNA sequence: TGTGCCAGCAGTCCAAGCGGGGGGACGTTCGCGAACACCGGGGAGCTGTTTTTT.

This clonotype occurred a few times. The CDR3 DNA reads as TGTGCCAGCAGCTTTACTAGCGGGGGCTACAATGAGCAGTTCTTC. Protein product: CASSFTSGGYNEQFF. The chain joins TRBV7-3 to TRBJ2-1; 11 nucleotides agree with TRBD2. The CDR3 extends over 15 amino acids. Germline CDR1 reads SGHTA; CDR2 reads FQGTGA. V shed 3 bases and J 3 bases; nucleotides not matched to a gene: 1.

The chain couples TRBV15 to TRBJ1-1, with D perhaps matching TRBD1 (5 bases). CDR3 length: 12 residues. Trimming pared 11 bases from V and 3 bases from J, leaving 13 bases between. Germline CDR1 LNHNV, CDR2 YYDKDF (reference sequence). For the CDR3, the DNA is TGTGCCGCGCGCAGGGATTACACTGAAGCTTTCTTT. This codes for CAARRDYTEAFF.

This clonotype has just a few counts. The rearrangement uses TRBV5-5 and TRBJ2-7, with D unresolved. V gave up 2 bases and J gave up 1 base, with 7 bases separating them. The CDR3 is 13 residues long. Germline V CDR1 and CDR2: SGHKS, YYEKEE (reference sequence). The CDR3 nucleotides read TGTGCCAGCAGCTTTTTTCCTTCCTACGAGCAGTACTTC. Translation: CASSFFPSYEQYF.

CDR3 nucleotides: TGCAGTGCAATAACCCTCGGGGAGCTGTTTTTT. Translating gives CSAITLGELFF. The chain has TRBV20-1 and TRBJ2-2; no clear D. Germline assignment: CDR1 DFQATT and CDR2 SNEGSKA (reference sequence). Trimming pared 6 bases from V and 7 bases from J, leaving 9 bases between. The CDR3 is made up of 11 amino acids.

The V gene is TRBV12-3 or TRBV12-4, the J gene TRBJ1-6, with 7 bases lining up with TRBD1. The CDR3 contains 15 residues. The ends lost 1 base at V and 9 bases at J; junction bases unmatched: 6. CDR3 DNA sequence: TGTGCCAGCAGTTTAGGGGACAGCTATGGTTCACCCCTCCACTTT. Translating gives CASSLGDSYGSPLHF.